This T cell receptor (beta chain) was identified in a study of blood T cell repertoires in COVID-19. The cohort comprised adults aged 18 to 89 years residing in approximately 25 US areas. Participants were placed into cohorts based on the clinical history they reported. The assay was immunoSEQ multiplex PCR, and TCRdb's table has in-frame clones only and misses some. The table has around 200,000 clones, roughly 89% seen once; the top ten hold 10%. This CDR3 has 14 residues. V was clipped by 2 bases and J by 4 bases, with 11 bases between them. Germline values: CDR1 MGHDK, CDR2 SYGVNS. The sequence came from a man younger than 35 with acute COVID-19. The sample taken for sequencing was PBMCs or T cells enriched from blood (not recorded which). The rearrangement uses TRBV25-1 and TRBJ2-5; tentative D call: TRBD2 (6 bases). The CDR3 nucleotides are TGTGCCAGCAGTGAAAGTTCCGGGAGAGAGACCCAGTACTTC. This translates into CASSESSGRETQYF.